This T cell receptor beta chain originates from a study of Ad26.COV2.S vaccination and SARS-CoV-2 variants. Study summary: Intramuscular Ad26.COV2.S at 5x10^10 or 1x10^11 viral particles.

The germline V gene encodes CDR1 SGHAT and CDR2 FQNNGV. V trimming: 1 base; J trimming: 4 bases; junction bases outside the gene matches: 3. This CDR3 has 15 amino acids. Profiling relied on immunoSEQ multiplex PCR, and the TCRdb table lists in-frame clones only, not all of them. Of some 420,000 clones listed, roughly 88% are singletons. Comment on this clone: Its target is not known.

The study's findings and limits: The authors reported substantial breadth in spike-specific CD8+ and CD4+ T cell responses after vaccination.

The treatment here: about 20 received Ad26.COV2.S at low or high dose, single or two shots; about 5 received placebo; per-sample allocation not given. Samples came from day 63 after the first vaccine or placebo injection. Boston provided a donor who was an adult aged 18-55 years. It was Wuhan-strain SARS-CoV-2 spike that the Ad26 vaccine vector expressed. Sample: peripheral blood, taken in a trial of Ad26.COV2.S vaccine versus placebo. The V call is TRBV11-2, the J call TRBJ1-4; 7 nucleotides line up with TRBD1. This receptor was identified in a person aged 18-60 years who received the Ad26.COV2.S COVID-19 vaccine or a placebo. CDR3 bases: TGTGCCAGCAGCTTAGGCCAGGGGGGTAATGAAAAACTGTTTTTT. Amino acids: CASSLGQGGNEKLFF.